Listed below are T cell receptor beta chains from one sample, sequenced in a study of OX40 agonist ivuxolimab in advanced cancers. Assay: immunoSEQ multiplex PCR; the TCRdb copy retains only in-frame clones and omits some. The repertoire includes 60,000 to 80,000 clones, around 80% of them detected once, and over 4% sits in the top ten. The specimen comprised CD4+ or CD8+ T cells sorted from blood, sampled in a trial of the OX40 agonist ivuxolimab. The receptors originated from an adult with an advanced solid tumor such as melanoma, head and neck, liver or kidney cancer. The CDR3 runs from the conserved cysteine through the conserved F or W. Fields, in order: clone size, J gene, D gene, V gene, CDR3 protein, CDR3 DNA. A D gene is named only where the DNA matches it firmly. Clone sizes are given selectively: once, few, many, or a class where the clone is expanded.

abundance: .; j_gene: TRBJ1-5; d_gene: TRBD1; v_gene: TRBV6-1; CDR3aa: CASTELDRGNQPQHF; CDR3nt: TGTGCCAGCACTGAACTGGACAGGGGGAATCAGCCCCAGCATTTT
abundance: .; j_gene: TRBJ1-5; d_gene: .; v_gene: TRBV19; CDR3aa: CASSYDFSNQPQHF; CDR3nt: TGTGCCAGTAGTTACGACTTTAGCAATCAGCCCCAGCATTTT
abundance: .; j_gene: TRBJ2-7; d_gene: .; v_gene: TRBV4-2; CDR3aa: CASSQAAGDHEQYF; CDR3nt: TGTGCCAGCAGCCAGGCAGCAGGGGACCACGAGCAGTACTTC
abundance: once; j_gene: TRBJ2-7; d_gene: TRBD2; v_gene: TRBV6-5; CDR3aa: CASSYTTSGSSDEQYF; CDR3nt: TGTGCCAGCAGTTACACCACTAGCGGGAGTTCCGACGAGCAGTACTTC
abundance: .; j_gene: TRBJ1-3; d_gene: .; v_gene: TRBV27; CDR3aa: CASSLSNRPGNTIYF; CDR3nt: TGTGCCAGCAGTTTATCTAATAGGCCGGGAAACACCATATATTTT
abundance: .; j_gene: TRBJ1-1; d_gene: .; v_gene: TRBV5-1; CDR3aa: CASSLPVGLSMNTEAFF; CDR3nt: TGCGCCAGCAGCTTGCCTGTCGGACTGAGTATGAACACTGAAGCTTTCTTT
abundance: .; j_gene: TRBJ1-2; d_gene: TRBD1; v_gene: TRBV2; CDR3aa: CASSEWTGGQGYTF; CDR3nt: TGTGCCAGCAGTGAATGGACAGGGGGTCAAGGCTACACCTTC
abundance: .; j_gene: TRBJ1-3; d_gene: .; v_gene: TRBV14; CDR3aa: CASSQGDIGNTIYF; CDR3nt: TGTGCCAGCAGCCAAGGGGACATCGGAAACACCATATATTTT
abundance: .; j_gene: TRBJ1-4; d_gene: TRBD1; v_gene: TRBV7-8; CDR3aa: CASSAEPGQGKEKLFF; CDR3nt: TGTGCCAGCAGCGCGGAACCGGGACAGGGGAAGGAAAAACTGTTTTTT
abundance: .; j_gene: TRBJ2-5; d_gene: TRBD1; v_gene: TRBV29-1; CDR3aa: CSGRQGSNRETQYF; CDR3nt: TGCAGCGGTAGACAGGGCAGTAATCGAGAGACCCAGTACTTC
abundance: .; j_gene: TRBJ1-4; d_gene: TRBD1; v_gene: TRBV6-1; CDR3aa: CASSGDRAEKLFF; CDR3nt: TGTGCCAGCAGTGGGGACAGGGCCGAAAAACTGTTTTTT
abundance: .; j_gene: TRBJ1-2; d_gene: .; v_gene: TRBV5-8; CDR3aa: CASSQAPSNYGYTF; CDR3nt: TGTGCCAGCAGTCAGGCGCCCTCTAACTATGGCTACACCTTC
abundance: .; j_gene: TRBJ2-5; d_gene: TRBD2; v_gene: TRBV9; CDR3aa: CASSVDARGRAPQRQETQYF; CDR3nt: TGTGCCAGCAGCGTAGATGCTCGTGGGAGGGCACCCCAGCGCCAAGAGACCCAGTACTTC
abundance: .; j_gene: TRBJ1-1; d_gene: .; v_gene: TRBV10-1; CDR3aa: CASSVQLNTEAFF; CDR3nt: TGCGCCAGCAGTGTACAGCTGAACACTGAAGCTTTCTTT
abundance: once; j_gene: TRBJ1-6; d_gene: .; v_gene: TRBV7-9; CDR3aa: CASSRQSRGRSPLHF; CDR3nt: TGTGCCAGCAGCCGCCAATCGCGGGGGCGATCACCCCTCCACTTT
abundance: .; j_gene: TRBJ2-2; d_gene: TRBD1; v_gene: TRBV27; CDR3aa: CASSLFGGQGATGELFF; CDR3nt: TGTGCCAGCAGTTTATTTGGGGGACAGGGGGCTACCGGGGAGCTGTTTTTT
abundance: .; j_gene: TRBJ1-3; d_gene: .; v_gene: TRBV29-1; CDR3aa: CSVVGDSGNTIYF; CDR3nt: TGCAGCGTTGTGGGAGACTCTGGAAACACCATATATTTT
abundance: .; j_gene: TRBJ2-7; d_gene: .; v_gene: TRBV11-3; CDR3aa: CASSLDTYFLYEQYF; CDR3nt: TGTGCCAGCAGCTTAGACACGTACTTCCTCTACGAGCAGTACTTC